These 29 T cell receptor beta chains share one sample of origin, sequenced in a study of OX40 agonist ivuxolimab in advanced cancers. The assay was immunoSEQ multiplex PCR, and TCRdb's table has in-frame clones only and misses some. The table includes some 100,000 clones, approximately 80% detected once. The sequencing used CD4+ or CD8+ T cells sorted from blood, collected in a trial of the OX40 agonist ivuxolimab. Receptors originate from an adult with an advanced solid tumor such as melanoma, head and neck, liver or kidney cancer.

The chain recombines TRBV7-2 with TRBJ1-2; D remains unclear. CDR1 SGHTA and CDR2 FQGNSA come from the germline V gene. This CDR3 contains 15 residues. The V and J ends lost 2 bases and 4 bases respectively, with 14 bases between them. CDR3 in DNA: TGTGCCAGCAGCTTAACTCTGACTGTTGGCTATGGCTACACCTTC. Protein product: CASSLTLTVGYGYTF.

The rearrangement joins TRBV2 to TRBJ2-3; 9 bases map to TRBD2. Germline lookup yields CDR1 SNHLY and CDR2 FYNNEI. V lost 5 bases, J lost 3 bases, and 3 bases stayed unmatched. This CDR3 has 14 amino acids. The CDR3 coding sequence is TGTGCCAGCAGTATGACTAGCGGTACAGATACGCAGTATTTT. Amino acids: CASSMTSGTDTQYF.

This rearrangement joins TRBV27 to TRBJ1-1; D ambiguous. Trimming pared 3 bases from V and 0 bases from J, leaving 11 bases between. Germline assignment: CDR1 MNHEY and CDR2 SMNVEV (reference sequence). The CDR3 runs 15 residues. The DNA of the CDR3 is TGTGCCAGCAGTTTGGTTTATCCCATGAACACTGAAGCTTTCTTT. Its protein is CASSLVYPMNTEAFF.

V and J are TRBV19 and TRBJ1-6, with D possibly being TRBD1 (5 bases). Trimming left V 7 bases short and J 8 bases short, with 27 bases between. CDR1 is LNHDA and CDR2 is SQIVND in the germline V gene (reference sequence). CDR3 length: 18 residues. The CDR3 nucleotides are TGTGCCAGTAAAAGGACGGCAACGGGGCGGACTCTAGATTCACCCCTCCACTTT. Its protein product is CASKRTATGRTLDSPLHF. The whole variable domain, remainder taken from reference TRBV19 and TRBJ1-6, is DGGITQSPKYLFRKEGQNVTLSCEQNLNHDAMYWYRQDPGQGLRLIYYSQIVNDFQKGDIAEGYSVSREKKESFPLTVTSAQKNPTAFYLCASKRTATGRTLDSPLHFGNGTRLTVT.

V and J are TRBV28 and TRBJ1-2, with 11 bases fitting TRBD1. Germline CDR1 MDHEN, CDR2 SYDVKM. The CDR3 length is 14 residues. V gave up 8 bases and J gave up 7 bases; unmatched junction bases: 9. CDR3 DNA sequence: TGTGCCAGCTCCACTTACGGACAGGGGGCTGGCTACACCTTC. It encodes CASSTYGQGAGYTF.

This chain connects TRBV7-3 to TRBJ2-2; the D gene could be TRBD1 or TRBD2 (5 bases each). Germline V CDR1 and CDR2: SGHTA, FQGTGA. V lost 3 bases and J 0 bases, leaving 14 bases between the germline ends. The length of the CDR3 is 17 residues. The CDR3 DNA sequence: TGTGCCAGCAGCTTGGTTCTAGGGACCTCGAACACCGGGGAGCTGTTTTTT. Amino acid sequence: CASSLVLGTSNTGELFF.

The chain is built from TRBV7-9 and TRBJ1-1; the D is unclear. V was trimmed by 2 bases and J by 3 bases, leaving 7 bases between them. CDR3 length: 13 amino acids. Germline-derived CDR1 and CDR2 are SEHNR and FQNEAQ (reference sequence). In nucleotides, the CDR3 is TGTGCCAGCAGCTTACCCCCATACACTGAAGCTTTCTTT. This codes for CASSLPPYTEAFF.

This sequence joins TRBV7-9 and TRBJ2-3; perhaps TRBD2 as D (5 bases). The V end lost 5 bases, the J end lost 0 bases, and 9 bases lay between the germline ends. There are 14 residues in the CDR3. Germline V lookup: CDR1 SEHNR, CDR2 FQNEAQ (reference sequence). The CDR3 spells CASSLSVSTDTQYF. In DNA form, the CDR3 reads TGTGCCAGCAGCCTTAGCGTTAGCACAGATACGCAGTATTTT.

Worth noting for this clone: The sample carries other DNA sequences with the same CDR3. The chain is built from TRBV5-1 and TRBJ1-5, with D possibly being TRBD1 (5 bases). From germline, CDR1 is SGHRS and CDR2 YFSETQ. The CDR3 contains 14 residues. Deletions cut 0 bases from V and 7 bases from J, with 11 bases between. In DNA, the CDR3 is TGCGCCAGCAGCTTGGATGGGGGAGAGCAGCCCCAGCATTTT. It encodes CASSLDGGEQPQHF.

This sequence joins TRBV11-2 and TRBJ2-1; no clear D. Trimming stripped 3 bases from V and 1 base from J, with 10 bases between. This CDR3 has 15 amino acids. The germline gives CDR1 SGHAT, CDR2 FQNNGV. The CDR3 sequence: CASSFNEGSYNEQFF. The CDR3 nucleotides are TGTGCCAGCAGCTTCAATGAAGGGTCCTACAATGAGCAGTTCTTC.

This clone turned up a few times. V usage is TRBV5-4 and J usage is TRBJ1-1, with D perhaps matching TRBD1 (6 bases). V was clipped by 4 bases and J by 0 bases, with 16 bases between them. Looked up from germline, CDR1 is SGHNT and CDR2 is YYREEE (reference sequence). This CDR3 has 16 residues. DNA for the CDR3: TGTGCCAGCAGCAGAGGGGGGCGGATCATGAACACTGAAGCTTTCTTT. Protein product: CASSRGGRIMNTEAFF.

The V call is TRBV9, the J call TRBJ1-2, with 7 bases lining up with TRBD1. J was trimmed by 5 bases and V by 4 bases; bases with no gene match: 11. The CDR3 totals 15 residues. The germline V gene has CDR1 SGDLS and CDR2 YYNGEE. DNA for the CDR3: TGTGCCAGCAGCCTACGACAGGGAACGACGTATGGCTACACCTTC. Residues: CASSLRQGTTYGYTF. The full variable domain, rest sourced from reference TRBV9 and TRBJ1-2, is DSGVTQTPKHLITATGQRVTLRCSPRSGDLSVYWYQQSLDQGLQFLIQYYNGEERAKGNILERFSAQQFPDLHSELNLSSLELGDSALYFCASSLRQGTTYGYTFGSGTRLTVV.

This clone was recorded a few times. The chain joins TRBV28 to TRBJ1-5; maybe TRBD1 (5 bases). Germline assignment: CDR1 MDHEN and CDR2 SYDVKM. This CDR3 region has 13 residues. With 7 bases removed from V and 7 bases from J, the gap between germline ends came to 14 bases. Here the CDR3 DNA reads TGTGCCAGCATGGGGGACGAGAGGCAGCCCCAGCATTTT. Residues: CASMGDERQPQHF.

This clone has ten or more counts. This sequence joins TRBV28 and TRBJ1-5; unclear D gene. Germline V gene data show CDR1 as MDHEN and CDR2 as SYDVKM. The CDR3 runs 15 residues. V dropped 2 bases and J dropped 7 bases, with 15 bases sitting between them. CDR3 nucleotides: TGTGCCAGCAGTTTAGGGTCCCTTACAGCGCAGCCCCAGCATTTT. Amino acid sequence: CASSLGSLTAQPQHF. Combining the CDR3 with reference TRBV28 and TRBJ1-5 gives the whole variable domain DVKVTQSSRYLVKRTGEKVFLECVQDMDHENMFWYRQDPGLGLRLIYFSYDVKMKEKGDIPEGYSVSREKKERFSLILESASTNQTSMYLCASSLGSLTAQPQHFGDGTRLSIL.

The chain recombines TRBV5-6 with TRBJ1-4; TRBD1 is a possible D gene (5 bases). Trimming took off 0 bases at V and 4 bases at J, with 13 bases between the two ends. Germline CDR1 is SGHDT and CDR2 is YYEEEE. The CDR3 is 16 amino acids. DNA for the CDR3: TGTGCCAGCAGCTTGGACTCAGGGTGGGGTAATGAAAAACTGTTTTTT. Amino acid sequence: CASSLDSGWGNEKLFF.

This clone has only a few counts. The chain employs TRBV10-1 and TRBJ2-2; no reliable D call. The V end was cut by 7 bases, the J end by 0 bases, with 9 bases between. The germline V gene has CDR1 WNHNN and CDR2 SYGVQD (reference sequence). The CDR3 covers 14 residues. The CDR3 loop reads CASIRHPNTGELFF. CDR3 DNA: TGCGCCAGCATAAGACACCCGAACACCGGGGAGCTGTTTTTT.

The genes are TRBV19 and TRBJ2-1, with a tentative D call TRBD1 (5 bases). V shed 1 base and J shed 9 bases, with 19 bases lying between them. Germline V CDR1 and CDR2: LNHDA, SQIVND (reference sequence). The CDR3 totals 16 residues. The CDR3 is CASSIAQGRISGEQFF. In DNA, the CDR3 is TGTGCCAGTAGTATAGCTCAGGGCCGTATTTCGGGTGAGCAGTTCTTC.

The CDR3, as DNA: TGCGCCAGTTCAGGGACTTCTTATGGCTACACCTTC. Translating it yields CASSGTSYGYTF. The chain recombines TRBV5-1 with TRBJ1-2, with D possibly matching TRBD1 (5 bases). This CDR3 comprises 12 residues. The V gene's germline CDR1 is SGHRS and CDR2 YFSETQ. With 8 bases removed from V and 5 bases from J, the gap between germline ends came to 13 bases. The full variable domain, its missing parts supplied by reference TRBV5-1 and TRBJ1-2, is KAGVTQTPRYLIKTRGQQVTLSCSPISGHRSVSWYQQTPGQGLQFLFEYFSETQRNKGNFPGRFSGRQFSNSRSEMNVSTLELGDSALYLCASSGTSYGYTFGSGTRLTVV.

The gene calls are TRBV11-1 and TRBJ2-3; 7 nucleotides align to TRBD2. Looked up from germline, CDR1 is SGHAT and CDR2 is FQDESV (reference sequence). This CDR3 has 14 amino acids. V gave up 5 bases and J gave up 2 bases; unmatched junction bases: 4. CDR3 region: CASSTTSVTDTQYF. DNA for the CDR3: TGTGCCAGCAGCACCACTAGCGTCACAGATACGCAGTATTTT.

The chain is built from TRBV5-1 and TRBJ2-5; possibly TRBD1 or TRBD2 for D (5 bases each). This CDR3 is 13 amino acids long. V lost 0 bases, J lost 5 bases, and 8 bases lay in between. Germline-derived CDR1 and CDR2 are SGHRS and YFSETQ. The DNA for the CDR3 is TGCGCCAGCAGCTTGGGATGGGGGGAGACCCAGTACTTC. Translating gives CASSLGWGETQYF.

V and J are TRBV9 and TRBJ2-2; D is ambiguous. V lost 0 bases and J lost 1, with 13 bases in between. The CDR3 is 17 amino acids. Germline CDR1 reads SGDLS; CDR2 reads YYNGEE. Written as DNA, the CDR3 is TGTGCCAGCAGCGTAGTACAAGTCTGGGAGAACACCGGGGAGCTGTTTTTT. Protein product: CASSVVQVWENTGELFF.

The chain links TRBV19 to TRBJ2-1; 10 bases align to TRBD1. V was pared by 8 bases and J by 4 bases, with 17 bases of the junction left unmatched. In germline, CDR1 is LNHDA, CDR2 SQIVND (reference sequence). The CDR3 spans 18 residues. CDR3 sequence reads: CASGPRDRGGLKYNEQFF. In nucleotides, the CDR3 is TGTGCCAGTGGACCCAGGGACAGGGGAGGCCTCAAATACAATGAGCAGTTCTTC. Full variable domain (rest looked up from reference TRBV19 and TRBJ2-1): DGGITQSPKYLFRKEGQNVTLSCEQNLNHDAMYWYRQDPGQGLRLIYYSQIVNDFQKGDIAEGYSVSREKKESFPLTVTSAQKNPTAFYLCASGPRDRGGLKYNEQFFGPGTRLTVL.

The chain is built from TRBV5-6 and TRBJ2-5; 9 nucleotides agree with TRBD1. Germline CDR1 is SGHDT and CDR2 is YYEEEE. The CDR3 loop spans 15 amino acids. Germline trimming cut 0 bases from V and 4 bases from J; bases unmatched to any gene: 4. CDR3 in amino acids: CASSLGQGGGETQYF. The CDR3, as DNA: TGTGCCAGCAGCTTGGGACAGGGGGGTGGAGAGACCCAGTACTTC. Full variable domain (outside the CDR3, taken from reference TRBV5-6 and TRBJ2-5): DAGVTQSPTHLIKTRGQQVTLRCSPKSGHDTVSWYQQALGQGPQFIFQYYEEEERQRGNFPDRFSGHQFPNYSSELNVNALLLGDSALYLCASSLGQGGGETQYFGPGTRLLVL.

The chain is built from TRBV6-4 and TRBJ1-1; weak D call: TRBD1 (5 bases). The CDR3 consists of 13 residues. CDR1 and CDR2 (germline): MRHNA, SNTAGT. Between the trimmed V and J ends, which lost 6 bases and 7 bases, there was a span of 15 bases. The CDR3 DNA reads TGTGCCAGCAGCGACGGGGCCGGGGGTGAAGCTTTCTTT. This translates into CASSDGAGGEAFF.

This clone was detected once. The chain is built from TRBV7-6 and TRBJ2-3, with D maybe TRBD1 (5 bases). The CDR3 is made up of 15 amino acids. Trimming shortened V by 7 bases and J by 2 bases, and 16 bases separated the two germline ends. CDR1 is SGHVS, CDR2 FNYEAQ, per germline. CDR3 DNA: TGTGCCAGCACGGAAGGGGTAGGGGACACAGATACGCAGTATTTT. Translating it yields CASTEGVGDTDTQYF.

This clone was counted a single time. The rearrangement links TRBV5-1 to TRBJ1-1, with D uncertain. The V end was cut by 2 bases, the J end by 1 base, with 15 bases between. Germline CDR1 reads SGHRS; CDR2 reads YFSETQ. The CDR3 spans 16 residues. Here the CDR3 reads CASSFVGGLGNTEAFF. Here the CDR3 DNA reads TGCGCCAGCAGCTTTGTGGGAGGGCTAGGGAACACTGAAGCTTTCTTT.

The chain employs TRBV10-3 and TRBJ1-2, with D possibly matching TRBD1 (5 bases). This CDR3 is built from 14 residues. From germline, CDR1 is ENHRY and CDR2 SYGVKD. Trimming left V 6 bases short and J 5 bases short, with 16 bases between. The CDR3 spells CAIRARGAEYGYTF. The CDR3 DNA is TGTGCCATCAGAGCCCGTGGGGCGGAATATGGCTACACCTTC.

The chain couples TRBV4-3 to TRBJ2-5; the D is unclear. V was trimmed by 3 bases and J by 2 bases, leaving 13 bases between them. The CDR3 runs to 15 residues. Germline values: CDR1 LGHNA, CDR2 YSLEER. Written as DNA, the CDR3 is TGCGCCAGCAGCCATGTTAAGGTGGTACAAGAGACCCAGTACTTC. Its protein product is CASSHVKVVQETQYF.

The table lists this clone with many counts. The chain is built from TRBV5-8 and TRBJ1-1; D perhaps matches TRBD1 (6 bases). Germline V CDR1 and CDR2: SGHTS, YDEGEE. V lost 6 bases, J lost 5 bases, and 11 bases lay in between. CDR3 length equals 12 residues. This CDR3 reads CASNYQGTEAFF. CDR3 in DNA: TGTGCCAGCAATTACCAGGGGACTGAAGCTTTCTTT.